The 9 T cell receptor beta chains in this list originate from one sample, sequenced in a study of neurological immune-mediated disorders. TCRdb processed the 5' RACE reads anew with MiXCR; each CDR3 protein has one entry. This sample has 93,000 or so distinct CDR3 sequences; approximately 10% occur once, and the top ten carry under 3.5%. Time point given: longitudinal time-point 3. Sequenced material: PBMCs. All receptors derive from a female donor with HTLV-1-associated myelopathy (HAM/TSP).

The sample holds many counts of this clonotype. The chain couples TRBV5-1 to TRBJ2-2; 7 nucleotides align to TRBD1. The ends lost 4 bases at V and 4 bases at J; junction bases unmatched: 13. The CDR3 is 17 amino acids. Germline lookup yields CDR1 SGHRS and CDR2 YFSETQ. This CDR3 is CASSLGPDRVGTGELFF. The CDR3 bases are TGCGCCAGCAGCCTAGGCCCAGACAGGGTTGGCACCGGGGAGCTGTTTTTT.

This clonotype was found many times. The chain is built from TRBV20-1 and TRBJ2-7; tentatively, D is TRBD1 or TRBD2 (5 bases each). The CDR3 sequence is 17 residues long. Germline-derived CDR1 and CDR2 are DFQATT and SNEGSKA (reference sequence). V lost 0 bases and J lost 2, with 20 bases in between. CDR3: CSARDVLGDNPTYEQYF. The CDR3 DNA sequence: TGCAGTGCTAGAGATGTATTGGGGGATAACCCCACCTACGAGCAGTACTTC.

Many counts were recorded for this clonotype. This chain uses TRBV10-3 with TRBJ1-5, with 9 bases aligning to TRBD1. There are 16 residues in the CDR3. Germline V gene lookup returns CDR1 ENHRY and CDR2 SYGVKD. V shed 0 bases, J shed 4 bases, and the junction held 4 bases outside the gene matches. CDR3 coding DNA: TGTGCCATCAGTGAGTCCTGGGACAGGGAGAATCAGCCCCAGCATTTT. It encodes CAISESWDRENQPQHF.

This clonotype was counted ten times or more. V usage is TRBV27 and J usage is TRBJ2-1; possible D gene TRBD1, 6 bases. The V gene lost 5 bases and the J gene lost 4 bases, with 9 bases spanning the gap. Germline CDR1 reads MNHEY; CDR2 reads SMNVEV (reference sequence). This CDR3 spans 13 amino acids. The CDR3 protein is CASSPGHYNEQFF. CDR3 DNA sequence: TGTGCCAGCAGTCCGGGACATTACAATGAGCAGTTCTTC.

This clonotype came up many times. The chain links TRBV11-2 to TRBJ2-7, with 7 nucleotides matching TRBD1. CDR3 length: 13 residues. Germline V gene lookup returns CDR1 SGHAT and CDR2 FQNNGV. With V trimmed by 5 bases and J by 1 base, 2 bases remained unmatched. CDR3 sequence reads: CASSEGQSYEQYF. The CDR3 DNA is TGTGCCAGCAGCGAGGGACAGTCCTACGAGCAGTACTTC.

This clonotype was seen ten or more times. The rearrangement links TRBV20-1 to TRBJ2-1, with a weak D call TRBD1 (6 bases). The V end lost 6 bases, the J end lost 4 bases, and 19 bases lay between the germline ends. CDR1 DFQATT and CDR2 SNEGSKA come from the germline V gene (reference sequence). The CDR3 extends over 15 amino acids. CDR3 in DNA: TGCAGTGCCGAGGGGGTCACTACACCTTACAATGAGCAGTTCTTC. Its protein is CSAEGVTTPYNEQFF.

This clonotype was counted many times. This chain joins TRBV5-1 and TRBJ2-3; D may be TRBD1 (5 bases). The CDR3 is made up of 16 amino acids. Per germline, CDR1 SGHRS and CDR2 YFSETQ. The V and J ends lost 0 bases and 4 bases respectively, with 15 bases between them. The CDR3 DNA reads as TGCGCCAGCAGCTTGGAATCAGGGCATCAGGCAGATACGCAGTATTTT. As protein: CASSLESGHQADTQYF.

The V and J genes are TRBV7-3 and TRBJ2-1, with 9 bases that match TRBD2. The CDR3 spans 16 residues. Germline lookup yields CDR1 SGHTA and CDR2 FQGTGA. V lost 5 bases to trimming and J lost 8 bases; unmatched junction nucleotides: 13. This CDR3 is CASSQRTSASFDEQFF. CDR3 DNA: TGTGCCAGCAGCCAAAGGACTAGCGCCTCTTTCGATGAGCAGTTCTTC.

This clonotype was observed many times. The chain employs TRBV27 and TRBJ1-1; D is unresolved. Germline V gene sequence: CDR1 MNHEY, CDR2 SMNVEV (reference sequence). Trimming cost V 5 bases and J 2 bases, with 12 bases left between them. This CDR3 has 14 amino acids. CDR3 coding DNA: TGTGCCAGCAGTCCCCGGACTGCCAACACTGAAGCTTTCTTT. Translated: CASSPRTANTEAFF.